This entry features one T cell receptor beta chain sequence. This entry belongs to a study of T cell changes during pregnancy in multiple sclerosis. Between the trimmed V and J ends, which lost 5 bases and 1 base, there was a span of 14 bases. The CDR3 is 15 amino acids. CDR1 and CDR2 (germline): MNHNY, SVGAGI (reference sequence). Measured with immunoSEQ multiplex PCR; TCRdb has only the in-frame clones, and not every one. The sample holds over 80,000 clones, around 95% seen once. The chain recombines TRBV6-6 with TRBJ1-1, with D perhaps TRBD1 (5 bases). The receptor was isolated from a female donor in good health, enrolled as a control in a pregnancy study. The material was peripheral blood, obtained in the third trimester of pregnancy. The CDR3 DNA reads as TGTGCCAGCAGTCCTTGGTCGGGGGGGAACACTGAAGCTTTCTTT. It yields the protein CASSPWSGGNTEAFF.